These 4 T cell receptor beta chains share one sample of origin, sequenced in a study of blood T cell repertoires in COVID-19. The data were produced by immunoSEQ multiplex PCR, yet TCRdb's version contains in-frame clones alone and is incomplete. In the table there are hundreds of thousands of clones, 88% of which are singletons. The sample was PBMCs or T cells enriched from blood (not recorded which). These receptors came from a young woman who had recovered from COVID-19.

The DNA of the CDR3 is TGCGCCAGCAGCCAAGAAATCACCGGGACAGGCTCCTACAATGAGCAGTTCTTC. This translates into CASSQEITGTGSYNEQFF. The chain is built from TRBV4-3 and TRBJ2-1; 8 bases agree with TRBD1. This CDR3 contains 18 residues. Trimming removed 0 bases from V and 0 bases from J; junction bases left unmatched: 7. Germline V gives CDR1 LGHNA, CDR2 YSLEER.

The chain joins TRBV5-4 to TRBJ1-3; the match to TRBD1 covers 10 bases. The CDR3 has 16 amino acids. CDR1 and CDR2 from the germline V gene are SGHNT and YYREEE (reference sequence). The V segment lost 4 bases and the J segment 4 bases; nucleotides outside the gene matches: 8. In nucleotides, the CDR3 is TGTGCCAGCAGCGGGAGGACAGGGGGATTCGGAAACACCATATATTTT. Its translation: CASSGRTGGFGNTIYF.

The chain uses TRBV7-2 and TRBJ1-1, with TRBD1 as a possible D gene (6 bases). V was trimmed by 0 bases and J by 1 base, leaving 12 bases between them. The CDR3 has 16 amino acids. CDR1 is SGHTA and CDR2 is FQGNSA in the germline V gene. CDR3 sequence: CASSLAVTGRNTEAFF. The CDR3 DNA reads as TGTGCCAGCAGCTTAGCGGTAACAGGGAGGAACACTGAAGCTTTCTTT.

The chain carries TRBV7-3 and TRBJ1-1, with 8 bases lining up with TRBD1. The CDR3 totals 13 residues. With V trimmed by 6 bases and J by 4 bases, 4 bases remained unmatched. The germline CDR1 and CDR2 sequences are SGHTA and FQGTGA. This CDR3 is CASRYTGGTEAFF. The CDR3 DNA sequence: TGTGCCAGCAGATATACAGGGGGCACTGAAGCTTTCTTT. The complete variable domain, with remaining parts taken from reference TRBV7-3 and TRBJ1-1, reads GAGVSQTPSNKVTEKGKYVELRCDPISGHTALYWYRQSLGQGPEFLIYFQGTGAADDSGLPNDRFFAVRPEGSVSTLKIQRTERGDSAVYLCASRYTGGTEAFFGQGTRLTVV.